The T cell receptor (beta chain) under discussion was sequenced for a study of Graves' ophthalmopathy and Graves' hyperthyroidism. Patients were left out if they had other autoimmune diseases, uncontrolled infections, pregnancy or lactation. Investigators amplified TCR beta CDR3 regions from RNA transcripts. The first round was an RT-PCR with HTBI primers, and the second round was a multiplex PCR. TCRdb independently ran MiXCR on the multiplex PCR reads; one entry per CDR3 protein. The profile covers roughly 400,000 distinct CDR3 sequences, with around 19% appearing a single time and about 1.4% taken by the ten largest. CDR3 length: 16 residues. With 1 base clipped from V and 5 bases from J, the junction kept 5 bases outside the gene matches. Germline CDR1 reads KGHDR; CDR2 reads SFDVKD. This clonotype was detected ten times or more. Its antigen is not known. Study results and caveats: Sensitivity reached over 85% and specificity around 81% for a 13-signature model separating ophthalmopathy from stable hyperthyroidism.

The TCR originated in a woman aged 18-30 years with Graves' ophthalmopathy. The chain has TRBV24-1 and TRBJ2-5; 11 nucleotides agree with TRBD1. Material for sequencing was peripheral blood. CDR3 residues: CATSDFGTGGGETQYF. As DNA, the CDR3 is TGTGCCACCAGTGATTTCGGGACAGGGGGGGGGGAGACCCAGTACTTC.